These T cell receptor beta chains were read from a single sample in a study of Ad26.COV2.S vaccination and SARS-CoV-2 variants. Produced via immunoSEQ multiplex PCR; TCRdb's table is partial and in-frame only. The sample has approximately 410,000 clones; around 92% are singletons. Sequenced material: peripheral blood, taken in a trial of Ad26.COV2.S vaccine versus placebo. The receptors here all came from a person aged 18-60 years who received the Ad26.COV2.S COVID-19 vaccine or a placebo. CDR3s include the opening cysteine and the closing phenylalanine or tryptophan. The D gene is left open where the match is weak. Clone size is stated in some rows and not others, as once, few, many or a class when expanded.

J | size | V | D | DNA | CDR3
TRBJ1-1 | - | TRBV7-2 | - | TGTGCCAGCAGGTACTCCGGGACACAGAACACTGAAGCTTTCTTT | CASRYSGTQNTEAFF
TRBJ2-7 | - | TRBV11-2 | TRBD1 | TGTGCCAGCAGCCCAGGTGGACAGGGGCGTTCCTACGAGCAGTACTTC | CASSPGGQGRSYEQYF
TRBJ2-1 | - | TRBV9 | - | TGTGCCAGCAGCGCCGACAGGGAGCAGTTCTTC | CASSADREQFF
TRBJ2-7 | - | TRBV7-2 | - | TGTGCCAGCAGCATGTACGACGAGCAGTACTTC | CASSMYDEQYF
TRBJ1-4 | - | TRBV4-3 | - | TGCGCCAGCAGCCAAGGTCCCAGGGACTATAATGAAAAACTGTTTTTT | CASSQGPRDYNEKLFF
TRBJ2-2 | - | TRBV9 | - | TGTGCCAGCAGCGTCGAGCGACACACCGGGGAGCTGTTTTTT | CASSVERHTGELFF
TRBJ2-3 | once | TRBV9 | - | TGTGCCAGCAGCGATTACCTTAGCACAGATACGCAGTATTTT | CASSDYLSTDTQYF
TRBJ1-4 | - | TRBV4-1 | - | TGCGCCAGCAGCCGAATGGAGCAGGTCGAAGAAAAACTGTTTTTT | CASSRMEQVEEKLFF
TRBJ2-1 | - | TRBV20-1 | TRBD1 | TGCAGTGCTCCCAGGGGGAATGAGCAGTTCTTC | CSAPRGNEQFF
TRBJ1-5 | - | TRBV12-3/TRBV12-4 | - | TGTGCCAGCAGTTTCGATCGCCTGGCGCAGCATTTT | CASSFDRLAQHF
TRBJ1-1 | - | TRBV6-5 | - | TGTGCCAGCAGTTACCCCCTGAAGAACACTGAAGCTTTCTTT | CASSYPLKNTEAFF
TRBJ1-6 | - | TRBV5-6 | TRBD1 | TGTGCCAGCAGCCCCACCGGGACAGGGACTGTCAATTCACCCCTCCACTTT | CASSPTGTGTVNSPLHF
TRBJ2-2 | - | TRBV23-1 | - | TGCGCCAGCAGTCTTTCCAGGTCGAACACCGGGGAGCTGTTTTTT | CASSLSRSNTGELFF
TRBJ2-7 | - | TRBV7-2 | - | TGTGCCAGCAGCGGGGCAGGCTCCTACGAGCAGTACTTC | CASSGAGSYEQYF
TRBJ1-6 | once | TRBV19 | TRBD1 | TGTGCCAGTAGCTGGGACAGTTATAATTCACCCCTCCACTTT | CASSWDSYNSPLHF
TRBJ2-3 | once | TRBV29-1 | - | TGCAGCGTCGAGGGGAGGACAGATACGCAGTATTTT | CSVEGRTDTQYF
TRBJ2-7 | - | TRBV7-9 | - | TGTGCCAGCAGCTCCGACGGACCCTCGTACGAGCAGTACTTC | CASSSDGPSYEQYF
TRBJ1-5 | - | TRBV27 | - | TGTGCCAGCAGTCCCCCCGGGCGAGATCAGCCCCAGCATTTT | CASSPPGRDQPQHF
TRBJ2-7 | - | TRBV7-9 | - | TGTGCCAGCACCTACGGGGGCGAGCAGTACTTC | CASTYGGEQYF
TRBJ2-7 | - | TRBV5-1 | TRBD2 | TGCGCCAGCAGCGCGGCCTTGAGCGGGGGCCCCTACGAGCAGTACTTC | CASSAALSGGPYEQYF
TRBJ2-2 | - | TRBV12-5 | - | TGTGCTAGTGGCCAAAGAGACACCGGGGAGCTGTTTTTT | CASGQRDTGELFF
TRBJ1-3 | - | TRBV28 | - | TGTGCCAGCAGCATTGGGGTATCTGGAAACACCATATATTTT | CASSIGVSGNTIYF
TRBJ2-7 | - | TRBV4-3 | - | TGCGCCAGCAGCCAACTGGGGGCCCTTTCCTACGAGCAGTACTTC | CASSQLGALSYEQYF
TRBJ2-5 | - | TRBV4-3 | TRBD2 | TGCGCCAGCAGCCAGGAGGGGCCGGGACTAGCGGGGCAAGAAACCCAGTACTTC | CASSQEGPGLAGQETQYF
TRBJ2-3 | - | TRBV19 | TRBD2 | TGTGCCAGTAGTAACCTAGCGGGGAGATTCACAGATACGCAGTATTTT | CASSNLAGRFTDTQYF
TRBJ1-5 | - | TRBV5-5 | - | TGTGCCAGCAGCTTTTGGACAGACAATCAGCCCCAGCATTTT | CASSFWTDNQPQHF
TRBJ2-3 | - | TRBV30 | - | TGTGCCTGGAGTGTAAGGGAACTAGTCGTTTTAGCAGATACGCAGTATTTT | CAWSVRELVVLADTQYF
TRBJ1-5 | - | TRBV7-2 | - | TGTGCCAGCAGCTTAGTGGGGGCTGGGAGCAATCAGCCCCAGCATTTT | CASSLVGAGSNQPQHF
TRBJ2-2 | - | TRBV19 | - | TGTGCCAGTAGCTTAGGGACTCAATGGGGGGAGCTGTTTTTT | CASSLGTQWGELFF
TRBJ2-2 | - | TRBV4-3 | - | TGCGCCAGCAGCCAAGACCAGATAGGCGGAACCACCGGGGAGCTGTTTTTT | CASSQDQIGGTTGELFF
TRBJ2-3 | - | TRBV24-1 | TRBD1 | TGTGCCACCAGTGTCAATTTGGGACAGGGAACAGATACGCAGTATTTT | CATSVNLGQGTDTQYF
TRBJ2-7 | - | TRBV5-1 | TRBD2 | TGCGCCAGCAGCTTTTTTTCGGGGGGGCTCTACGAGCAGTACTTC | CASSFFSGGLYEQYF
TRBJ2-3 | - | TRBV9 | - | TGTGCCAGCAGCGCCAGGGACACAGATACGCAGTATTTT | CASSARDTDTQYF
TRBJ1-5 | - | TRBV5-6 | - | TGTGCCAGCAGCTTCGGGGGGAATCAGCCCCAGCATTTT | CASSFGGNQPQHF
TRBJ2-1 | once | TRBV2 | - | TGTGCCAGCAAAACTAGTGGACCCCACAATGAGCAGTTCTTC | CASKTSGPHNEQFF
TRBJ2-7 | - | TRBV28 | - | TGTGCCAGTAGCGTCAGGGTATCCTACGAGCAGTACTTC | CASSVRVSYEQYF
TRBJ2-1 | - | TRBV4-3 | TRBD2 | TGCGCCAGCAGCCAAGCTAGCGGGGGCTTGTATGAGCAGTTCTTC | CASSQASGGLYEQFF
TRBJ2-7 | - | TRBV5-6 | TRBD1 | TGTGCCAGCAGCTTTCCGGACAGGGGCTACGAGCAGTACTTC | CASSFPDRGYEQYF
TRBJ1-1 | - | TRBV10-2 | - | TGCGCCAGCAGTGATGGGGGTCACACTGAAGCTTTCTTT | CASSDGGHTEAFF
TRBJ2-3 | once | TRBV5-3 | - | TGTGCCAGAAGCTTGGAACGGCTAGCCCGAACAGATACGCAGTATTTT | CARSLERLARTDTQYF
TRBJ1-1 | - | TRBV24-1 | - | TGTGCCACCAGTGATCGAGGAGGGAGTCACGATGAAGCTTTCTTT | CATSDRGGSHDEAFF
TRBJ1-1 | few | TRBV6-5 | TRBD1 | TGTGCCAGCATAAAGGGACAGGGAAGCACTGAAGCTTTCTTT | CASIKGQGSTEAFF
TRBJ2-7 | - | TRBV7-2 | TRBD2 | TGTGCCAGCAGCCTACACGGACTAGCGGTCGAGCAGTACTTC | CASSLHGLAVEQYF
TRBJ1-2 | - | TRBV4-3 | - | TGCGCCAGCAGCCAAGAACAGGGACGCTATGGCTACACCTTC | CASSQEQGRYGYTF
TRBJ2-2 | - | TRBV9 | TRBD1 | TGTGCCAGCAGCTCGACAGGGTATGGCACCGGGGAGCTGTTTTTT | CASSSTGYGTGELFF
TRBJ1-6 | - | TRBV28 | - | TGTGCCAGCAGTTTTCGGGACACTCTTAGAAGCTATAATTCACCCCTCCACTTT | CASSFRDTLRSYNSPLHF
TRBJ2-7 | - | TRBV12-3/TRBV12-4 | - | TGTGCCAGCAGCCCTCCCTACGAGCAGTACTTC | CASSPPYEQYF
TRBJ2-5 | - | TRBV5-4 | - | TGTGCCAGCAGCTTGAGTACAGGTCAAGAGACCCAGTACTTC | CASSLSTGQETQYF
TRBJ2-1 | - | TRBV7-2 | - | TGTGCCAGCAGCGATCGTACCCCCACGAGCTCCTACAATGAGCAGTTCTTC | CASSDRTPTSSYNEQFF
TRBJ2-3 | - | TRBV7-2 | - | TGTGCCAGCAGCTTAGATGACTCCAGCACAGATACGCAGTATTTT | CASSLDDSSTDTQYF
TRBJ2-5 | once | TRBV2 | - | TGTGCCAGCAGGCAGGGGGGGGTGGCCCAGTACTTC | CASRQGGVAQYF
TRBJ1-1 | - | TRBV9 | - | TGTGCCAGCAGCGTAGTAAGCCAGGGCGGCACTGAAGCTTTCTTT | CASSVVSQGGTEAFF
TRBJ2-1 | - | TRBV7-2 | - | TGTGCCAGCAGCATAATGAGCGGCGCCTACAATGAGCAGTTCTTC | CASSIMSGAYNEQFF
TRBJ2-1 | - | TRBV7-9 | - | TGTGCCAGCAGCTTAGGGTTCCGGGACAAGAACAATGAGCAGTTCTTC | CASSLGFRDKNNEQFF
TRBJ1-4 | - | TRBV20-1 | TRBD1 | TGCAGTGCTAGTTCGGGGACAGCAACTAATGAAAAACTGTTTTTT | CSASSGTATNEKLFF